The 32 T cell receptor beta chains below all came from one sample that was sequenced in a study of cytomegalovirus exposure and HLA in healthy donors. This PCR relied on a set of 60 Vbeta primers and 13 Jbeta primers. Profiling relied on immunoSEQ multiplex PCR, and the TCRdb table lists in-frame clones only, not all of them. The repertoire has approximately 160,000 clones, 75% to 80% of them found once; the top ten carry about 2.4%. Sequenced material: PBMCs. The receptors originated from a woman between 40 and 55 years old in good health and CMV-seropositive.

This clone showed up just a few times. The V and J genes are TRBV7-9 and TRBJ1-1, with TRBD1 matching 8 bases. V gave up 9 bases and J gave up 7 bases; unmatched junction bases: 13. CDR3 length equals 14 residues. Germline V gene lookup returns CDR1 SEHNR and CDR2 FQNEAQ (reference sequence). CDR3 in amino acids: CASQFQGALGEAFF. The CDR3 bases are TGTGCCAGTCAATTCCAGGGGGCTTTAGGTGAAGCTTTCTTT.

The rearrangement joins TRBV7-2 to TRBJ1-5, with TRBD1 matching over 7 bases. V was clipped by 6 bases and J by 6 bases; unmatched bases: 11. CDR1 and CDR2 (germline): SGHTA, FQGNSA. The CDR3 runs 15 residues. CDR3 region: CASSSGQVGVQPQHF. CDR3 nucleotide sequence: TGTGCCAGCAGTTCCGGACAGGTCGGAGTTCAGCCCCAGCATTTT.

Only a few counts were recorded for this clone. Relative to the germline gene, one junction end is altered; a read error may explain this. The gene calls are TRBV7-9 and TRBJ2-5, with 10 bases aligning to TRBD2. Germline V gene sequence: CDR1 SEHNR, CDR2 FQNEAQ (reference sequence). This CDR3 region has 17 residues. The CDR3 sequence is CSSSSPQRGGLSETQYF. The CDR3 DNA reads as TGTTCCAGCAGCTCGCCCCAGCGGGGGGGCCTCTCTGAGACCCAGTACTTC.

CDR3 sequence: CASSKGETTGNSYEQYF. The CDR3 nucleotides are TGTGCCAGCAGCAAAGGAGAGACGACAGGAAATTCCTACGAGCAGTACTTC. The chain employs TRBV21-1 and TRBJ2-7; TRBD1 is taken as the D call from the table, unchecked against the DNA. TRBV21-1 is described as a pseudogene. This CDR3 is 17 amino acids long.

The J gene is TRBJ1-1, the V gene TRBV10-1, with D perhaps matching TRBD1 (6 bases). CDR3 length: 13 residues. The germline V gene encodes CDR1 WNHNN and CDR2 SYGVQD (reference sequence). Trimming took 6 bases from V and 4 from J, leaving 12 bases between them. The CDR3 region has the DNA TGCGCCAGCAGCGGACAGCTGGGCACTGAAGCTTTCTTT. This translates into CASSGQLGTEAFF.

A few counts support this clone. The chain uses TRBV11-2 and TRBJ2-1; D is uncertain. The V end lost 4 bases, the J end lost 0 bases, and 7 bases lay between the germline ends. This CDR3 is built from 14 residues. The germline V gene encodes CDR1 SGHAT and CDR2 FQNNGV. The CDR3 reads CASSSLSSYNEQFF. CDR3 bases: TGTGCCAGCAGCTCCCTTAGCTCCTACAATGAGCAGTTCTTC.

The sample holds a few counts of this clone. The V call is TRBV5-1, the J call TRBJ2-7; 9 bases map to TRBD1. This CDR3 has 14 amino acids. The trim removed 0 bases at V and 5 bases at J, leaving 3 bases unmatched. CDR1 and CDR2 from the germline V gene are SGHRS and YFSETQ. CDR3: CASSLGDRVDEQYF. CDR3 DNA sequence: TGCGCCAGCAGCTTGGGGGACAGGGTTGACGAGCAGTACTTC.

V is TRBV28 and J is TRBJ2-1, with TRBD2 matching over 9 bases. Germline V gene sequence: CDR1 MDHEN, CDR2 SYDVKM. The CDR3 length is 16 residues. Trimming took 5 bases from V and 0 from J; bases not matched to a gene: 5. CDR3 amino acids: CASSTRGGSSYNEQFF. For the CDR3, the DNA is TGTGCCAGCAGTACGCGGGGGGGGAGCTCCTACAATGAGCAGTTCTTC.

This rearrangement joins TRBV6-5 to TRBJ2-7; 10 bases align to TRBD2. The CDR3 extends over 14 amino acids. Germline trimming cut 8 bases from V and 3 bases from J; bases unmatched to any gene: 7. The germline V gene has CDR1 MNHEY and CDR2 SVGAGI. The CDR3 DNA is TGTGCCAGCGCTAGCGGGGGCCTCATCTACGAGCAGTACTTC. As protein: CASASGGLIYEQYF.

The chain is built from TRBV30 and TRBJ1-4; no definite D call. CDR1 and CDR2 (germline): GTSNPN, SVGIG (reference sequence). The CDR3 is 13 residues long. The V and J ends lost 0 bases and 8 bases respectively, with 10 bases between them. The CDR3 region has the DNA TGTGCCTGGAGTGTAGACTTTGCGGAAAAACTGTTTTTT. Protein product: CAWSVDFAEKLFF.

This clone was observed a handful of times. The chain links TRBV30 to TRBJ1-4; a possible D gene is TRBD1 (6 bases). The CDR3 totals 13 residues. CDR1 is GTSNPN and CDR2 is SVGIG in the germline V gene (reference sequence). V was pared by 3 bases and J by 11 bases, with 16 bases between. As DNA, the CDR3 is TGTGCCTGGAGACTGGGGGGGGGCGTGAAACTGTTTTTT. Protein: CAWRLGGGVKLFF.

The V and J genes are TRBV7-8 and TRBJ2-7, with 9 bases identical to TRBD1. J gave up 3 bases and V 5 bases, and 5 bases lay outside the gene matches. The CDR3 loop spans 14 amino acids. Germline CDR1 reads SGHVS; CDR2 reads FQNEAQ. The CDR3: CASSMGQGNYEQYF. The DNA for the CDR3 is TGTGCCAGCAGCATGGGACAGGGTAACTACGAGCAGTACTTC.

The genes are TRBV2 and TRBJ2-1; D is unresolved. Germline V lookup: CDR1 SNHLY, CDR2 FYNNEI. The CDR3 loop spans 13 amino acids. Trimming left V 8 bases short and J 3 bases short, with 11 bases between. The CDR3 protein is CASRIDSYNEQFF. In nucleotides, the CDR3 is TGTGCCAGCCGAATCGATAGCTACAATGAGCAGTTCTTC.

The chain recombines TRBV5-1 with TRBJ2-7; possibly TRBD2 for D (5 bases). Trimming took off 0 bases at V and 5 bases at J, with 12 bases between the two ends. Germline CDR1 SGHRS, CDR2 YFSETQ. The CDR3 runs to 14 residues. The CDR3 here is CASSLEEVAHEQYF. CDR3 DNA: TGCGCCAGCAGCTTGGAGGAGGTGGCACACGAGCAGTACTTC.

This sequence joins TRBV19 and TRBJ1-4, with unresolved D. Trimming stripped 4 bases from V and 8 bases from J, with 11 bases between. Germline CDR1 and CDR2: LNHDA and SQIVND (reference sequence). The CDR3 loop spans 13 amino acids. CDR3 loop: CASSTGFEEKLFF. In DNA, the CDR3 is TGTGCCAGTAGTACGGGGTTCGAAGAAAAACTGTTTTTT.

V gene TRBV7-2 combines with J gene TRBJ2-3, with TRBD2 matching over 12 bases. CDR3 length equals 15 residues. Losses at the gene ends were 5 bases for V and 3 bases for J; bases not matched to a gene: 3. Germline values: CDR1 SGHTA, CDR2 FQGNSA. The CDR3 DNA is TGTGCCAGCAGCCCGACTAGCGGGGGTACAGATACGCAGTATTTT. It codes for CASSPTSGGTDTQYF.

This rearrangement joins TRBV7-9 to TRBJ2-3, with D perhaps matching TRBD2 (5 bases). Trimming cost V 3 bases and J 3 bases, with 16 bases left between them. Germline loops: CDR1 SEHNR, CDR2 FQNEAQ (reference sequence). CDR3 length: 16 residues. CDR3 amino acids: CASSFPGNTQTDTQYF. In DNA form, the CDR3 reads TGTGCCAGCAGCTTTCCGGGGAACACACAGACAGATACGCAGTATTTT.

The V gene is TRBV7-9, the J gene TRBJ1-1, with TRBD1 matching over 9 bases. Germline V lookup: CDR1 SEHNR, CDR2 FQNEAQ (reference sequence). The CDR3 loop spans 14 amino acids. V lost 5 bases to trimming and J lost 5 bases; unmatched junction nucleotides: 6. CDR3 coding DNA: TGTGCCAGCAGCCCGGGACAGGGTGAGACTGAAGCTTTCTTT. Residues: CASSPGQGETEAFF. The full variable domain, with the rest looked up from reference TRBV7-9 and TRBJ1-1, is DTGVSQNPRHKITKRGQNVTFRCDPISEHNRLYWYRQTLGQGPEFLTYFQNEAQLEKSRLLSDRFSAERPKGSFSTLEIQRTEQGDSAMYLCASSPGQGETEAFFGQGTRLTVV.

The V gene is TRBV6-6, the J gene TRBJ2-3; 12 bases are shared with TRBD2. The germline gives CDR1 MNHNY, CDR2 SVGAGI (reference sequence). This CDR3 comprises 15 residues. V lost 6 bases and J lost 6; bases outside the gene matches: 7. CDR3 sequence: CASRLSSGGADTQYF. The CDR3 nucleotides are TGTGCCAGCAGACTTTCTAGCGGGGGGGCCGATACGCAGTATTTT.

The chain combines TRBV28 with TRBJ2-5, with D unresolved. With 2 bases removed from V and 3 bases from J, the gap between germline ends came to 4 bases. Germline values: CDR1 MDHEN, CDR2 SYDVKM. The CDR3 runs 12 residues. The CDR3 bases are TGTGCCAGCAGTTTAATCAAAGAGACCCAGTACTTC. It yields the protein CASSLIKETQYF.

This clone was observed a single time. The J gene is TRBJ1-5, the V gene TRBV30, with 8 nucleotides matching TRBD1. CDR1 is GTSNPN and CDR2 is SVGIG in the germline V gene (reference sequence). This CDR3 is 13 amino acids long. V shed 3 bases, J shed 5 bases, and the junction held 3 bases outside the gene matches. CDR3 loop: CAWSPQGDQPQHF. CDR3 DNA: TGTGCCTGGAGCCCACAGGGGGATCAGCCCCAGCATTTT.

CDR3 loop: CAWSVQSLNSPLHF. CDR3 coding DNA: TGTGCCTGGAGTGTACAGAGTCTAAATTCACCCCTCCACTTT. The chain has TRBV30 and TRBJ1-6, with D uncertain. Trimming took off 0 bases at V and 7 bases at J, with 10 bases between the two ends. The CDR3 length is 14 residues. Per the germline V gene, CDR1 is GTSNPN and CDR2 is SVGIG (reference sequence).

The chain employs TRBV7-6 and TRBJ1-4, with 9 bases aligning to TRBD1. CDR1 is SGHVS and CDR2 is FNYEAQ in the germline V gene. CDR3 length equals 16 residues. V lost 1 base to trimming and J lost 8 bases; unmatched junction nucleotides: 8. This chain's CDR3 is CASSLGQWTGDEKLFF. In nucleotides, the CDR3 is TGTGCCAGCAGCTTAGGTCAATGGACAGGGGACGAAAAACTGTTTTTT.

This chain links TRBV19 with TRBJ2-2; TRBD1 aligns across 7 bases. This CDR3 has 15 residues. Per the germline V gene, CDR1 is LNHDA and CDR2 is SQIVND (reference sequence). The V segment lost 7 bases and the J segment 0 bases; nucleotides outside the gene matches: 5. The CDR3 nucleotides read TGTGCCAGTAAGACAGGGTCCGCGAACACCGGGGAGCTGTTTTTT. This gives the protein CASKTGSANTGELFF.

As DNA, the CDR3 is TGTGCCAGCAGCTTGAGCTATAGCAATCAGCCCCAGCATTTT. This gives the protein CASSLSYSNQPQHF. The chain is built from TRBV7-8 and TRBJ1-5; D remains ambiguous. Germline CDR1 and CDR2: SGHVS and FQNEAQ. V was pared by 3 bases and J by 0 bases, with 6 bases between. The CDR3 spans 14 residues.

The V gene is TRBV27, the J gene TRBJ1-2, with 8 bases identical to TRBD1. The germline V gene has CDR1 MNHEY and CDR2 SMNVEV (reference sequence). Germline trimming cut 6 bases from V and 8 bases from J; bases unmatched to any gene: 14. CDR3 length: 15 amino acids. The CDR3 reads CASRGTGEASRGYTF. The CDR3 DNA reads TGTGCCAGCAGGGGGACAGGTGAGGCCTCTAGGGGCTACACCTTC.

The V call is TRBV25-1, the J call TRBJ1-4; unclear D gene. V was cut by 8 bases and J by 0 bases, with 13 bases left in between. The germline gives CDR1 MGHDK, CDR2 SYGVNS. CDR3 length: 15 residues. CDR3 nucleotides: TGTGCCAGCGGCCTCCGGGGTTCAACTAATGAAAAACTGTTTTTT. It translates to CASGLRGSTNEKLFF.

This chain links TRBV18 with TRBJ2-7; TRBD1 aligns across 9 bases. Germline CDR1 is KGHSH and CDR2 is LQKENI. This CDR3 contains 14 residues. The V and J ends lost 3 bases and 3 bases, in that order; junction bases with no gene match: 3. The CDR3 spells CASSPSGQGYEQYF. The CDR3 DNA follows: TGTGCCAGCTCACCTTCGGGACAGGGCTACGAGCAGTACTTC.

This clone was picked up one time. The chain uses TRBV19 and TRBJ2-7; tentatively, D is TRBD2 (5 bases). Germline V gene lookup returns CDR1 LNHDA and CDR2 SQIVND (reference sequence). Between the trimmed V and J ends, which lost 4 bases and 0 bases, there was a span of 10 bases. The CDR3 has 14 residues. The CDR3 loop is CASSTRESSYEQYF. Written as DNA, the CDR3 is TGTGCCAGTAGTACCCGGGAAAGCTCCTACGAGCAGTACTTC.

As to this clone: The same CDR3 can be traced to other DNA sequences in this sample. V is TRBV29-1 and J is TRBJ1-2; 8 bases align to TRBD1. Trimming at V came to 4 bases and at J to 3 bases, leaving 1 base not matched to a gene. Germline V lookup: CDR1 SQVTM, CDR2 ANQGSEA. This CDR3 is built from 12 residues. CDR3 in amino acids: CSVGGQDYGYTF. CDR3 nucleotides: TGCAGCGTTGGGGGACAGGACTATGGCTACACCTTC.

The V call is TRBV10-3, the J call TRBJ1-4, with 7 nucleotides matching TRBD1. The CDR3 length is 14 residues. V lost 6 bases and J lost 8; bases outside the gene matches: 9. Germline values: CDR1 ENHRY, CDR2 SYGVKD. The CDR3 spells CAIRDTGESEKLFF. CDR3 sequence (DNA): TGTGCCATCAGAGATACAGGGGAAAGCGAAAAACTGTTTTTT.

The chain is built from TRBV4-2 and TRBJ2-1; possible D gene TRBD2, 6 bases. The V gene lost 3 bases and the J gene lost 7 bases, with 13 bases spanning the gap. This CDR3 has 14 residues. The V gene's germline CDR1 is LGHNA and CDR2 YNFKEQ. This CDR3 reads CASSHSGTENEQFF. The DNA of the CDR3 is TGTGCCAGCAGCCATTCCGGGACTGAGAATGAGCAGTTCTTC.